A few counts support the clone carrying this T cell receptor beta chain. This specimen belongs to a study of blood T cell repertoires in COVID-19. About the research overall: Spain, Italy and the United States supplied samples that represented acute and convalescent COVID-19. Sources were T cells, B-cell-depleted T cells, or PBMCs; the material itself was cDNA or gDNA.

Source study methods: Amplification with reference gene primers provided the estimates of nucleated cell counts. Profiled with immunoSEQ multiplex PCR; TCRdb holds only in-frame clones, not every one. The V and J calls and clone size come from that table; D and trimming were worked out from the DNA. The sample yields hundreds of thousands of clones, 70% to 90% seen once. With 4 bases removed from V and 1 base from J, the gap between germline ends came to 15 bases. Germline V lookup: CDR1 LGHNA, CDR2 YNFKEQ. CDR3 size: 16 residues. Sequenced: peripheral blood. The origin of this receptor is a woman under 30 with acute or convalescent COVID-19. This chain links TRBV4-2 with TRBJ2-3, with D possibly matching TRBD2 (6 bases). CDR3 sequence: CASSPSEGGGTDTQYF. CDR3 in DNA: TGTGCCAGCAGCCCCTCGGAGGGCGGGGGCACAGATACGCAGTATTTT.